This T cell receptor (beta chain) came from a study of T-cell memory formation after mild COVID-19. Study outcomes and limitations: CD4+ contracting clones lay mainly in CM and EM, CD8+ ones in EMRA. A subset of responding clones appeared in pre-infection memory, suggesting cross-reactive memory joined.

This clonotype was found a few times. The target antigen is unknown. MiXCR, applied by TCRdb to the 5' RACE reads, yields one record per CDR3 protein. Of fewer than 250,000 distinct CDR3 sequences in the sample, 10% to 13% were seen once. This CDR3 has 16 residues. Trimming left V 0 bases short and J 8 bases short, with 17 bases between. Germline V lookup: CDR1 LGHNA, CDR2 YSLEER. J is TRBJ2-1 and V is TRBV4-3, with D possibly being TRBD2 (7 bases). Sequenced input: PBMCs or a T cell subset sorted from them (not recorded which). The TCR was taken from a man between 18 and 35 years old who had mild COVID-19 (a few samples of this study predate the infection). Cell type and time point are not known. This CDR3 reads CASSQERGGVSDEQFF. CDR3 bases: TGCGCCAGCAGCCAAGAACGAGGGGGGGTCTCCGATGAGCAGTTCTTC.